This paragraph covers one T cell receptor (beta chain) sequence. The sample holds one count of this clone. Its recognized antigen is unknown. Base qualities were left out, and no much larger clone turns up one base away. These data belong to a study of cytomegalovirus exposure and HLA in healthy donors (dated by TCRdb to the late 2010s). Regarding the complete study: An earlier analysis of some 600 of the donors reported 276 Gb of sequence data and 117 million unique TCR beta sequences obtained from some 200 million T cells. To study patterns of TCR occurrence, a later analysis re-analyzed previously published TCR beta repertoires from hundreds of donors and added high-resolution HLA genotyping. Donor age, sex, ethnicity and CMV serostatus were collected together with the repertoire data. To predict cytomegalovirus infection status, the study brought together high-throughput TCR immunosequencing, statistical association of individual TCRs with disease status, and machine learning. Along with the approximately 700-subject first cohort, a separate validation cohort of approximately 110 different subjects was used. Every repertoire in the discovery cohort had been generated on one and the same sequencing platform. HLA typing included class I and class II loci at four-digit resolution. The study aimed to test whether cataloging public T cell receptors could reveal signatures of past pathogen exposure. Of the roughly 430 genotyped donors, around 81% fell in the genetic ancestry cluster associated with self-reported Caucasian donors. Rather than drawing on any new phenotypic data, the later analysis identified candidate immune exposures from TCR beta sequences and the way those sequences occurred across donors. Genome-wide SNP genotypes for about 65% of the 666 donors were used in a later genetic analysis, which treated that subset as a discovery cohort. Four or five DR-DQ haplotypes were treated as single units for association and clustering because of strong linkage in the cohort. The T cell repertoires of around 670 subjects were profiled by immunosequencing and related to cytomegalovirus serostatus. To decide whether each TCR beta V gene segment behaved as functional or pseudogenic, an earlier analysis of fewer than 750 of the donors relied on high-throughput TCR beta sequencing. On average, approximately 250,000 unique TCR beta nucleotide sequences were sequenced per donor among a few hundred genotyped donors of the cohort, with 15% to 20% of those sequences being non-productive. The number of typed donors differed by locus: roughly 629-640 for A, B, C, DRB1 and DQB1; about 520 for DQA1; over 600 for DPA1; and some 430 for DPB1. About 280 gigabases of sequencing data and approximately 80 million unique TCR sequences were included in an early release covering about 600 HLA-typed donors.

The cohort comprised some 730 healthy bone marrow donors. All cohort members were sampled while nominally healthy, although unrecorded immune exposures were likely present. The donor tested CMV seronegative, placing the donor among the 350 or so seronegative members of the cohort. A peripheral blood sample was collected from each donor, and TCR beta sequencing was performed on peripheral blood mononuclear cells. Genomic DNA extraction from the blood cell samples was performed with the Qiagen DNeasy Blood Extraction Kit. The paper as a whole reports these results and caveats: This cohort had only TCR beta chains sequenced, and the lack of alpha or paired-chain data limited which features could be detected. Across donors, most TCR sequences were observed very rarely, whereas some public TCRs were present in many individuals. The only immune exposure information available for the cohort was CMV serostatus. The 87-base-pair reads could not distinguish some IMGT-functional V segments, including TRBV6-2 and TRBV6-3, so those segments were excluded. Correlated functional status among segregating V segments might reflect linkage disequilibrium, but an unknown experimental factor could not be ruled out. The classifier was reported to diagnose cytomegalovirus status with high specificity and sensitivity in both the original and validation cohorts. In a later genetic analysis, fewer N-insertions in productive TCRs were reported among donors in an Asian-associated ancestry cluster than the 666-donor mean. In a later analysis, the rate of TCR association differed among HLA loci, with DRB1 alleles having the most associated TCRs and HLA-C alleles having the fewest. At a false discovery rate of 0.05, a later analysis linked 16,951 TCR beta sequences to specific HLA alleles. A later analysis reported that several top co-occurrence clusters appeared linked to parvovirus B19, influenza, CMV and Epstein-Barr virus. In vitro tests confirmed that a few of the cytomegalovirus-associated TCR beta chains recognize cytomegalovirus antigens. The study gave a list of some 150 TCR beta chains associated with cytomegalovirus. Assigning TCR associations to individual alleles was difficult when HLA alleles, especially DR and DQ, strongly co-occurred. In a later analysis, HLA-associated TCR beta chains were found to be more clonally expanded and to have lower generation probabilities than equally common non-associated chains. Because counts were too low, around 17 rarely observed V segments, including chromosome 9 orphons, were left out of the earlier analysis of a few hundred of the donors. In a later analysis, most CMV-associated TCR beta chains were found to appear HLA-restricted, with HLA associations seemingly driven largely by CMV exposure. A cluster of highly shared sequence variants was judged likely to represent a technical artifact of the sequencing pipeline. In an earlier analysis of some 540 of the donors, most TCR beta V segments appeared in productive rearrangements about 87% or about 30% of the time, broadly matching IMGT annotations. HLA typing was unavailable for some donors at each locus, so association tests used only the typed subset. The authors suggested that the approach could potentially be extended to other disease states and immunological phenotypes. Presence/absence analyses assumed roughly uniform sequencing depth across donors, an assumption that may not hold. A further reported finding was that TCR beta sequences accurately predicted the HLA-A and HLA-B alleles for most subjects in the first cohort. V-gene and J-gene trimming of TCR beta chains was associated with a missense DCLRE1C variant in a later genetic analysis, and the association was replicated in an independent cohort.

Library creation used the immunoSEQ multiplex PCR assay. For the multiplex PCR, a mixture combining 60 forward primers for TCR Vbeta segments and 13 reverse primers for TCR Jbeta segments was used. Amplification of the CDR3 region of rearranged TCR beta genes was performed with a multiplex PCR assay on genomic DNA. The Illumina HiSeq System was used to sequence the amplified TCR beta libraries as 87-base-pair reads. From the authors' description of their analysis: A later analysis tallied 75 million to 95 million unique TCR beta chains across the 666 repertoires, and roughly 11 million of those chains were shared by two or more donors. To remove PCR and sequencing errors, raw reads were error-corrected and collapsed into unique sequences using a nearest-neighbor algorithm that merged closely related sequences. Alignment of CDR3 sequences to IMGT reference sequences was used to assign V, D and J gene segments. Each retained sequence needed at least a six-nucleotide match to both a V gene segment and a J gene segment. Rearrangements were classified as productive when the CDR3 lacked stop codons and remained in frame with V and J, and all other rearrangements were classified as non-productive. CDR3 was defined by IMGT convention, running from the second conserved V-encoded cysteine to the conserved J-encoded phenylalanine. Sequences without an unambiguous match to a single V gene segment were excluded from the earlier analysis of a few hundred of the donors. In an earlier analysis of 587 of the donors, a V segment was called functional when productive rearrangements were above 56.7%, and segregating when the standard deviation between donors exceeded 5%. A statistical classification framework was built for diagnosing cytomegalovirus status from the catalog of TCR beta chain sequences. A later analysis assigned V and J genes by comparing TCR nucleotide sequences with IMGT/GENE-DB human TR gene sequences. The TCRdist pipeline was used in a later analysis to assign CDR3 sequences and most-parsimonious VDJ recombination scenarios. A later analysis defined each TCR beta chain by its CDR3 amino acid sequence plus V-gene family, and excluded reads lacking a unique V-gene family. A later analysis removed 592 highly shared, low-generation-probability nucleotide sequences to deal with suspected cross-contamination and a sequencing artifact. For each public chain, a later analysis derived a clonal expansion index from normalized ranks of inferred template counts within each repertoire. Generation probabilities in a later analysis came from a VDJ recombination model fitted to out-of-frame rearrangements, and those results were checked against IGoR. In a later analysis, TCR-TCR, TCR-HLA and TCR-CMV co-occurrence was scored with hypergeometric tests, and a repertoire-size bias correction was applied to TCR pairs. False discovery rates were estimated in a later analysis by permuting HLA or CMV assignments 20 times. In a later analysis, co-occurring TCRs were grouped with DBSCAN, and TCRdist sequence similarity was added when clustering was performed within HLA-allele-positive subsets. Co-occurrence clustering excluded repertoires with fewer than 30,000 or more than 120,000 public chains, plus five with anomalous nucleotide sharing. Held by TCRdb, this immuneACCESS table contains in-frame sequences only and omits some clones. Under half of the omission traces to an unresolved V gene where checked; the cause of the rest is unknown. The V and J calls and clone size were taken over from that table, and D and trimming were inferred from the DNA. The sample yields 85,000 to 100,000 clones; around four fifths were counted once. Of the sample, approximately 4.4% falls within the top ten clones.

Reading the germline V gene (reference sequence) gives CDR1 GTSNPN and CDR2 SVGIG. V loses 8 bases, J loses 8 bases, and the germline ends lie 24 bases apart. Including the terminal cysteine and phenylalanine, the CDR3 comprises 15 residues. Only CDR3 DNA remains: 45 bases, in frame from the first base. Sequencing input: PBMCs. This TCR came from a middle-aged woman in good health and CMV-seronegative. The chain couples TRBV30 to TRBJ1-4; D gene: possibly TRBD1, on 5 matching bases. DNA sequence: TGTGCCCTAAACGGGAACTGGGCGGGGGGGGAAAAACTGTTTTTT. This yields the protein CALNGNWAGGEKLFF.